What follows is one T cell receptor beta chain and its context. Its antigen is undetermined. The data originate from a study of beta chain features in type 1 diabetes. Across the whole study: Healthy donors and patients had similar age, gender and cell yields. Sorted cells examined across all samples numbered 107,917,701.

CDR3 length: 14 amino acids. Germline V gives CDR1 MDHEN, CDR2 SYDVKM. V was clipped by 6 bases and J by 8 bases; unmatched bases: 6. The study, taken as a whole, reports: PCR could preferentially amplify shorter templates, alike in patients and controls. All four CD4+ subsets of Type 1 diabetes patients contained TCRB CDR3s that were moderately but significantly shorter.

Each sorted population was over 95% pure. Expressed TCRB transcripts were sequenced, since all the RNA that had been isolated was reverse transcribed. Measured with immunoSEQ multiplex PCR; TCRdb has only the in-frame clones, and not every one. This table has 150,000 to 190,000 clones, 10% appearing once. The chain couples TRBV28 to TRBJ1-4; 10 bases are shared with TRBD1. The source material was central memory CD4+ T cells from blood. This receptor was taken from a young man with type 1 diabetes. DNA for the CDR3: TGTGCCAGCAGGGGGACAGGGGTTGGAGAAAAACTGTTTTTT. It encodes CASRGTGVGEKLFF.